The 16 T cell receptor beta chains listed next were all sequenced from one sample in a study of T-cell memory formation after mild COVID-19. From the 5' RACE reads, TCRdb called clonotypes with MiXCR, one entry per CDR3 protein. This sample carries roughly 250,000 distinct CDR3 sequences, 15% to 20% of them seen once, and the ten largest clones take 3.5%. Material: PBMCs or a T cell subset sorted from them (not recorded which). The receptors shown here come from a man aged 18-30 years who had mild COVID-19 (a few samples of this study predate the infection). Cell type and time point are not known.

This clonotype was seen a handful of times. The chain combines TRBV20-1 with TRBJ1-5; D remains unclear. This CDR3 is built from 12 residues. Looked up from germline, CDR1 is DFQATT and CDR2 is SNEGSKA (reference sequence). The V end was cut by 6 bases, the J end by 9 bases, with 15 bases between. CDR3 sequence: CSASSGERPQHF. DNA for the CDR3: TGCAGTGCCAGCAGCGGGGAGCGGCCCCAGCATTTT.

The CDR3 DNA reads as TGCGCCAGCGCCTGGGACGCCCTGGGTACTGAAGCTTTCTTT. Its protein product is CASAWDALGTEAFF. V usage is TRBV5-1 and J usage is TRBJ1-1, with D possibly being TRBD1 (5 bases). The CDR3 runs 14 residues. Trimming removed 7 bases at V and 5 bases at J, with 18 bases between. Per the germline V gene, CDR1 is SGHRS and CDR2 is YFSETQ.

A few counts support this clonotype. V gene TRBV12-3 or TRBV12-4 combines with J gene TRBJ2-2; D is perhaps TRBD1 (6 bases). V lost 4 bases to trimming and J lost 7 bases, with 22 bases between them. The CDR3 contains 17 residues. CDR3 in amino acids: CASSSHGPGDTIGELFF. As DNA, the CDR3 is TGTGCCAGCAGTTCTCACGGTCCAGGGGATACCATCGGGGAGCTGTTTTTT.

The V and J genes are TRBV12-3 or TRBV12-4 and TRBJ2-3; D perhaps matches TRBD2 (7 bases). The CDR3 covers 15 residues. V lost 5 bases, J lost 2 bases, and 14 bases lay in between. CDR3: CASSGGGAHTDTQYF. CDR3 DNA sequence: TGTGCCAGCAGTGGAGGGGGGGCCCACACAGATACGCAGTATTTT.

The chain employs TRBV11-2 and TRBJ1-1, with TRBD1 identical over 12 bases. The CDR3 contains 15 residues. Germline V CDR1 and CDR2: SGHAT, FQNNGV. The V gene end was trimmed by 6 bases and the J gene end by 5 bases; junction bases not matched to a gene: 7. CDR3 residues: CASRRPGQGATEAFF. Written as DNA, the CDR3 is TGTGCCAGCAGGAGACCGGGACAGGGGGCAACTGAAGCTTTCTTT.

The chain recombines TRBV7-2 with TRBJ2-2; no definite D call. From germline, CDR1 is SGHTA and CDR2 FQGNSA. V was cut by 1 base and J by 5 bases, with 8 bases left in between. The CDR3 contains 14 residues. CDR3 coding DNA: TGTGCCAGCAGCTTAGGCCCCCAAACCGGGGAGCTGTTTTTT. Translation: CASSLGPQTGELFF.

The CDR3 spells CASSLESGGGTDTQYF. In DNA form, the CDR3 reads TGTGCCAGCAGCTTGGAGTCAGGGGGCGGCACAGATACGCAGTATTTT. This chain uses TRBV5-6 with TRBJ2-3; 8 positions match TRBD1. V shed 0 bases, J shed 1 base, and the junction held 4 bases outside the gene matches. Germline V CDR1 and CDR2: SGHDT, YYEEEE. This CDR3 is 16 amino acids long.

The chain joins TRBV11-2 to TRBJ1-5; the D is unclear. V lost 2 bases to trimming and J lost 3 bases, with 8 bases between them. Per the germline V gene, CDR1 is SGHAT and CDR2 is FQNNGV. CDR3 length: 14 residues. The CDR3 DNA reads TGTGCCAGCAGCTTAAAAGGGCCCAATCAGCCCCAGCATTTT. It encodes CASSLKGPNQPQHF.

The V gene is TRBV7-9, the J gene TRBJ1-3; no reliable D call. CDR1 and CDR2 from the germline V gene are SEHNR and FQNEAQ (reference sequence). V dropped 5 bases and J dropped 0 bases, with 14 bases sitting between them. The CDR3 runs to 16 residues. CDR3 protein: CASSLREGTSGNTIYF. Written as DNA, the CDR3 is TGTGCCAGCAGCCTAAGGGAAGGCACCTCTGGAAACACCATATATTTT.

This clonotype came up a few times. The chain recombines TRBV20-1 with TRBJ1-1; D is possibly TRBD1 (5 bases). V dropped 5 bases and J dropped 3 bases, with 13 bases sitting between them. This CDR3 region has 13 residues. Germline V gene sequence: CDR1 DFQATT, CDR2 SNEGSKA (reference sequence). CDR3: CSALGEDHTEAFF. CDR3 DNA sequence: TGCAGTGCTTTGGGGGAAGACCACACTGAAGCTTTCTTT.

A few counts support this clonotype. This chain joins TRBV24-1 and TRBJ2-3; D may be TRBD2 (5 bases). Deletions cut 4 bases from V and 5 bases from J, with 12 bases between. CDR1 and CDR2 (germline): KGHDR, SFDVKD. CDR3 length equals 14 residues. The DNA for the CDR3 is TGTGCCACCAGTGACGTAAACGCGGGAGATACGCAGTATTTT. Translating gives CATSDVNAGDTQYF.

This clonotype was counted only a few times. V usage is TRBV7-3 and J usage is TRBJ2-5; D is undetermined. Looked up from germline, CDR1 is SGHTA and CDR2 is FQGTGA. This CDR3 spans 13 amino acids. V lost 0 bases to trimming and J lost 3 bases, with 5 bases between them. This chain's CDR3 is CASSLTLKETQYF. DNA for the CDR3: TGTGCCAGCAGCTTAACGTTGAAAGAGACCCAGTACTTC.

The CDR3 coding sequence is TGTGCCAGCAGTGGAAACAGGGGTCCAGGGCACGAGCAGTACGTC. Protein sequence: CASSGNRGPGHEQYV. This chain links TRBV6-1 with TRBJ2-7; 7 bases are shared with TRBD1. J lost 5 bases, V lost 4 bases, and 11 bases had no gene match. The CDR3 loop spans 15 amino acids. Germline CDR1 MNHNS, CDR2 SASEGT.

The chain carries TRBV20-1 and TRBJ1-1; D is unresolved. The CDR3 totals 14 residues. V lost 6 bases, J lost 0 bases, and 14 bases lay in between. The germline gives CDR1 DFQATT, CDR2 SNEGSKA (reference sequence). The CDR3 region has the DNA TGCAGTGCAAAATCGACTTCTTTGAACACTGAAGCTTTCTTT. It yields the protein CSAKSTSLNTEAFF.

This clonotype has only a few counts. This chain uses TRBV4-3 with TRBJ1-5, with D unresolved. With 0 bases removed from V and 6 bases from J, the gap between germline ends came to 12 bases. Germline V gene sequence: CDR1 LGHNA, CDR2 YSLEER. The length of the CDR3 is 15 residues. The CDR3 sequence: CASSQDHTVGQPQHF. CDR3 DNA: TGCGCCAGCAGCCAAGATCACACAGTAGGTCAGCCCCAGCATTTT.

This clonotype was seen only once. This chain links TRBV10-1 with TRBJ2-1; maybe TRBD1 (6 bases). Germline loops: CDR1 WNHNN, CDR2 SYGVQD (reference sequence). The CDR3 totals 13 residues. The V end was cut by 4 bases, the J end by 9 bases, with 13 bases between. The CDR3 loop reads CASSGWGRGEQFF. The CDR3 DNA reads TGCGCCAGCAGTGGGTGGGGGCGAGGTGAGCAGTTCTTC.